The 12 T cell receptor beta chains below all came from one sample that was sequenced in a study of vaccination and CD4 T cells after COVID-19. As to time point: late sampling 161 to 241 days after vaccination in three convalescent patients. The treatment: approximately nine-day PBMC culture with coronavirus spike peptide pools or control peptides (ViraFEST assay). Oncomine TCR Beta short-read sequencing was applied to DNA from cultured CD4+ T cells. Each CDR3 protein is one row after TCRdb ran MiXCR on the PCR reads. The sample holds approximately 24,000 distinct CDR3 sequences, over 25% seen once. Antigens for these TCRs are unknown. The sample here was CD4+ T cells from blood, cultured in vitro, taken about 7 months after SARS-CoV-2 vaccination. The receptors come from a human donor who had recovered from COVID-19.

This clonotype was counted a few times. The chain links TRBV7-9 to TRBJ2-1, with D unresolved. V was clipped by 5 bases and J by 0 bases, with 11 bases between them. This CDR3 region has 15 residues. Germline-derived CDR1 and CDR2 are SEHNR and FQNEAQ (reference sequence). In DNA, the CDR3 is TGTGCCAGCAGCCCCCAAGGGATCTCCTACAATGAGCAGTTCTTC. Translating it yields CASSPQGISYNEQFF. Full variable domain (missing parts from reference TRBV7-9 and TRBJ2-1): DTGVSQNPRHKITKRGQNVTFRCDPISEHNRLYWYRQTLGQGPEFLTYFQNEAQLEKSRLLSDRFSAERPKGSFSTLEIQRTEQGDSAMYLCASSPQGISYNEQFFGPGTRLTVL.

This clonotype was picked up a small number of times. This chain uses TRBV7-2 with TRBJ2-1; D gene uncertain. Germline lookup yields CDR1 SGHTA and CDR2 FQGNSA. V gave up 0 bases and J gave up 10 bases, with 13 bases separating them. The CDR3 contains 14 residues. CDR3 in DNA: TGTGCCAGCAGCTTAGCAGCCTATAGACCAGAGCAGTTCTTC. It specifies CASSLAAYRPEQFF.

The rearrangement joins TRBV20-1 to TRBJ2-5; D ambiguous. Germline CDR1 is DFQATT and CDR2 is SNEGSKA (reference sequence). V was pared by 3 bases and J by 5 bases, with 16 bases between. This CDR3 contains 14 residues. DNA of the CDR3: TGCAGTGCTAGGGTTAGGGTTAGGCTGGAGACCCAGTACTTC. It yields the protein CSARVRVRLETQYF.

The rearrangement links TRBV7-8 to TRBJ1-6; TRBD1 agrees at 7 bases. Germline V gene sequence: CDR1 SGHVS, CDR2 FQNEAQ. The CDR3 length is 19 residues. The ends lost 2 bases at V and 4 bases at J; junction bases unmatched: 14. Written as DNA, the CDR3 is TGTGCCAGCAGCTTAATTATTAGGGACAGAAAGCCGTATAATTCACCCCTCCACTTT. This translates into CASSLIIRDRKPYNSPLHF.

V is TRBV7-9 and J is TRBJ2-7; D possibly corresponds to TRBD1 (7 bases). With 5 bases removed from V and 2 bases from J, the gap between germline ends came to 13 bases. Germline-derived CDR1 and CDR2 are SEHNR and FQNEAQ (reference sequence). This CDR3 is 14 amino acids long. CDR3: CASSPGGTTYEQYF. The CDR3, as DNA: TGTGCCAGCAGCCCAGGGGGGACAACCTACGAGCAGTACTTC.

This clonotype is labeled as medium-sized (0.01 to 0.1%). V usage is TRBV24-1 and J usage is TRBJ2-1; 10 bases fit TRBD2. CDR3 length equals 17 residues. With V trimmed by 3 bases and J by 0 bases, 4 bases remained unmatched. In germline, CDR1 is KGHDR, CDR2 SFDVKD. The CDR3 here is CATSDHGTSDSYNEQFF. In DNA form, the CDR3 reads TGTGCCACCAGTGATCACGGGACTAGCGACTCCTACAATGAGCAGTTCTTC.

The CDR3 is CASSMRVWNTEAFF. DNA of the CDR3: TGTGCCAGTAGTATGAGGGTTTGGAACACTGAAGCTTTCTTT. The V and J genes are TRBV19 and TRBJ1-1; D is ambiguous. CDR1 and CDR2 (germline): LNHDA, SQIVND (reference sequence). The V gene lost 3 bases and the J gene lost 1 base, with 9 bases spanning the gap. CDR3 size: 14 residues.

For this clonotype: At one end, the junction sequence differs from germline, possibly due to a read error. The rearrangement uses TRBV18 and TRBJ1-5; 7 nucleotides line up with TRBD1. The length of the CDR3 is 15 residues. CDR1 KGHSH and CDR2 LQKENI come from the germline V gene. The CDR3 bases are TGTGCCAGCTCACCACTCGAGGGGGCGGATCAGCCCCGGCATTTT. Translated: CASSPLEGADQPRHF.

The V call is TRBV28, the J call TRBJ2-7; maybe TRBD1 (6 bases). The CDR3 consists of 14 residues. Germline loops: CDR1 MDHEN, CDR2 SYDVKM. Between the trimmed V and J ends, which lost 5 bases and 0 bases, there was a span of 11 bases. CDR3 nucleotides: TGTGCCAGCAGTGTCGACAGGAGCTCCTACGAGCAGTACTTC. Translated: CASSVDRSSYEQYF.

The gene calls are TRBV5-1 and TRBJ2-2; no clear D gene. The germline V gene encodes CDR1 SGHRS and CDR2 YFSETQ. The CDR3 spans 14 residues. The V end lost 5 bases, the J end lost 1 base, and 9 bases lay between the germline ends. The CDR3 coding sequence is TGCGCCAGCAGAAGGAGTGAGAACACCGGGGAGCTGTTTTTT. Protein: CASRRSENTGELFF.

The rearrangement joins TRBV28 to TRBJ2-1; 16 nucleotides line up with TRBD2. The CDR3 extends over 16 amino acids. Trimming cost V 2 bases and J 12 bases; bases outside gene matches: 7. The germline V gene encodes CDR1 MDHEN and CDR2 SYDVKM. The CDR3 DNA reads TGTGCCAGCAGTTTAGGGGGACTAGCGGGAGGGCCGGGGCAGTTCTTC. Amino acid sequence: CASSLGGLAGGPGQFF.

This clonotype was found a few times. DNA of the CDR3: TGTGCCACCCAGGAATTTAACTATGGCTACACCTTC. Its protein product is CATQEFNYGYTF. The chain carries TRBV6-1 and TRBJ1-2; no clear D gene. In germline, CDR1 is MNHNS, CDR2 SASEGT. The CDR3 contains 12 residues. Deletions cut 10 bases from V and 1 base from J, with 10 bases between.